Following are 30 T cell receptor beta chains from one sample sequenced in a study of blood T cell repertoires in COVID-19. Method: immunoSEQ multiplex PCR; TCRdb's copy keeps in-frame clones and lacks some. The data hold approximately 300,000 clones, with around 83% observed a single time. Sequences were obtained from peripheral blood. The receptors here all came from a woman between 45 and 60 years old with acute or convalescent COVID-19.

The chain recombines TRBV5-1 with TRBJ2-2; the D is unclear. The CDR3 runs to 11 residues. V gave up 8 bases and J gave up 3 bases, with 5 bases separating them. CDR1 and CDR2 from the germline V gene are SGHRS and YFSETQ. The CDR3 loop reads CASSDTGELFF. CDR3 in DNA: TGCGCCAGTTCGGACACCGGGGAGCTGTTTTTT.

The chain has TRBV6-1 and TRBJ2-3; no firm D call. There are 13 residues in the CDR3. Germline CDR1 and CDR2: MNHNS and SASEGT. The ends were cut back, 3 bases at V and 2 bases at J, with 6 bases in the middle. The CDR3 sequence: CASSDWATDTQYF. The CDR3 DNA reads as TGTGCCAGCAGTGATTGGGCCACAGATACGCAGTATTTT.

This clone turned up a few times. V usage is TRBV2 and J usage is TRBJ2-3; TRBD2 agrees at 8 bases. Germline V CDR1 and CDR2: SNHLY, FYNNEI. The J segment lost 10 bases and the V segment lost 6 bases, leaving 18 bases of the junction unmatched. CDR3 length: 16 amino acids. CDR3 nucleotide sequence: TGTGCCAGCAGCCCAACCGGCGGGGGGACGCTTTCCCCGCAGTATTTT. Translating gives CASSPTGGGTLSPQYF.

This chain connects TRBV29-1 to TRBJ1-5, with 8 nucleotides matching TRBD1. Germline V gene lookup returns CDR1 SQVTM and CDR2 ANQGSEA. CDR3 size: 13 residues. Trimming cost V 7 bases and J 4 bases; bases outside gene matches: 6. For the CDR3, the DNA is TGCAGCGCGAGGACAGGGACGAATCAGCCCCAGCATTTT. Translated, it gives CSARTGTNQPQHF.

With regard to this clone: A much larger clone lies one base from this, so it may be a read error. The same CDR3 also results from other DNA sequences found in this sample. The CDR3 DNA is TGTGCCAGCAGCCCGCTAGCGGGAGACAACAATGAGCAGTTCTTC. The encoded protein is CASSPLAGDNNEQFF. The chain recombines TRBV9 with TRBJ2-1; 10 nucleotides line up with TRBD2. Germline loops: CDR1 SGDLS, CDR2 YYNGEE. V lost 4 bases to trimming and J lost 5 bases; unmatched junction nucleotides: 6. This CDR3 has 15 residues.

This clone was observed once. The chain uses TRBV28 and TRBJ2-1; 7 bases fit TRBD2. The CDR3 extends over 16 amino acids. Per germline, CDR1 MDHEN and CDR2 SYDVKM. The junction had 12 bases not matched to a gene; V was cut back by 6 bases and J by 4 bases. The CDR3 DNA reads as TGTGCCAGCAGCCGAGGCTTGGAGGGAGGGTACAATGAGCAGTTCTTC. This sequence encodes CASSRGLEGGYNEQFF.

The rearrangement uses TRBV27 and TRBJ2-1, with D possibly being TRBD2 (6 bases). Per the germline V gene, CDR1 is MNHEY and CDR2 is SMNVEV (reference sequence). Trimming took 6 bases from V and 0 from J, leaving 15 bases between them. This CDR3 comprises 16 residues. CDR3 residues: CASRIGLASSYNEQFF. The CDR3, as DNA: TGTGCCAGCAGGATAGGGCTAGCGAGCTCCTACAATGAGCAGTTCTTC.

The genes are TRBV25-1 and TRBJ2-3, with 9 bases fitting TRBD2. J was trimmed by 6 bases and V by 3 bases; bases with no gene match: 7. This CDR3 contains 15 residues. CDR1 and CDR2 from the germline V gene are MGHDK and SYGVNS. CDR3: CASSDRGSGSDTQYF. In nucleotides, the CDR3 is TGTGCCAGCAGTGACAGGGGTAGCGGGAGTGATACGCAGTATTTT.

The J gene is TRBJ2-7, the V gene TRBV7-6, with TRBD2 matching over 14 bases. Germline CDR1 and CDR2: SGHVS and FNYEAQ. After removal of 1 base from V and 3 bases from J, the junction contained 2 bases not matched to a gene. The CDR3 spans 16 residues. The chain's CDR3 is CASSLGTSGRSYEQYF. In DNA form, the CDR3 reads TGTGCCAGCAGCTTAGGGACTAGCGGGAGGAGCTACGAGCAGTACTTC.

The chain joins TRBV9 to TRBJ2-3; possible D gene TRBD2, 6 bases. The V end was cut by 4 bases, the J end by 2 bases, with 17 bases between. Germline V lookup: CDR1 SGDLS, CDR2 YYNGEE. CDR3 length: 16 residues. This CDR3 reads CASSPGGGTHTDTQYF. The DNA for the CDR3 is TGTGCCAGCAGCCCCGGGGGTGGGACTCACACAGATACGCAGTATTTT.

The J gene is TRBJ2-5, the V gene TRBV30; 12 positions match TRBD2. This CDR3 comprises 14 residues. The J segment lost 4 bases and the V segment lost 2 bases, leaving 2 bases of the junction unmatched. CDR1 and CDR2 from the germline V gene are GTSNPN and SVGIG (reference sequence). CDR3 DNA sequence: TGTGCCTGGAGTCTAGCGGGAGGGCTAGAGACCCAGTACTTC. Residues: CAWSLAGGLETQYF.

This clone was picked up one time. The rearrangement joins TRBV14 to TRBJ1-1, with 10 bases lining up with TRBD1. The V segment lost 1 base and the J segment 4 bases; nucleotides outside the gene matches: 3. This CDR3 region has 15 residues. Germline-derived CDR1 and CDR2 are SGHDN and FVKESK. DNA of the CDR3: TGTGCCAGCAGCCAAGCCGGGACAGGGGTCACTGAAGCTTTCTTT. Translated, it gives CASSQAGTGVTEAFF.

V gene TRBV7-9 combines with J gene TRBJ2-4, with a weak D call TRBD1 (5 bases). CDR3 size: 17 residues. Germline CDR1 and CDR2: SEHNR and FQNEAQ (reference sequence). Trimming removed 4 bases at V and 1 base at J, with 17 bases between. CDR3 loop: CASSSSGIWKAKNIQYF. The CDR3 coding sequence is TGTGCCAGCAGCTCATCAGGGATATGGAAGGCCAAAAACATTCAGTACTTC. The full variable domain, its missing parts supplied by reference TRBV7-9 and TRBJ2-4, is DTGVSQNPRHKITKRGQNVTFRCDPISEHNRLYWYRQTLGQGPEFLTYFQNEAQLEKSRLLSDRFSAERPKGSFSTLEIQRTEQGDSAMYLCASSSSGIWKAKNIQYFGAGTRLSVL.

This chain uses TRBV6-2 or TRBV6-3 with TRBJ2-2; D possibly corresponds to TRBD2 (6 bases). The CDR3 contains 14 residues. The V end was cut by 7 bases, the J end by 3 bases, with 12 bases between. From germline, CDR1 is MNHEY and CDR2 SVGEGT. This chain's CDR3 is CASTPGEDTGELFF. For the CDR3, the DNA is TGTGCCAGCACCCCCGGGGAGGACACCGGGGAGCTGTTTTTT.

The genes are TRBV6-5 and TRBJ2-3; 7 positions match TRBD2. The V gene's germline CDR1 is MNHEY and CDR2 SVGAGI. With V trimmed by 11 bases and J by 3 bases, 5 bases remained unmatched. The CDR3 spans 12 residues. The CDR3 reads CACGGRTDTQYF. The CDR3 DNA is TGTGCCTGCGGGGGTAGAACAGATACGCAGTATTTT.

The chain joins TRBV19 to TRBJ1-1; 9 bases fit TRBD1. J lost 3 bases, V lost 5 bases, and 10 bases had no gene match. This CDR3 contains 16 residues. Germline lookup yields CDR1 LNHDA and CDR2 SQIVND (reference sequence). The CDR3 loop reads CASSRRGDRVDTEAFF. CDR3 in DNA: TGTGCCAGTAGTCGAAGAGGGGACAGGGTAGACACTGAAGCTTTCTTT.

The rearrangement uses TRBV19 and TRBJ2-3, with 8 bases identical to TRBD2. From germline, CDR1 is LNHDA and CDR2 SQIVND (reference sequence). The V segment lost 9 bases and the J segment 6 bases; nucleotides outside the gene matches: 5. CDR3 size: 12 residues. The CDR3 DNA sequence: TGTGCCAGCGGGGGGGCGGCTGATACGCAGTATTTT. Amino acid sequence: CASGGAADTQYF.

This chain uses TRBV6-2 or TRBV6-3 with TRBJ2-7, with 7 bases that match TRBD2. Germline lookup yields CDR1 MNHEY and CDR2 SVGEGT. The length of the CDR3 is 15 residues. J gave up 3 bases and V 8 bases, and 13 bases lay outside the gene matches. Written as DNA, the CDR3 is TGTGCCAGCGGCCCGGCGGGACTAAGCCGCTACGAGCAGTACTTC. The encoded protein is CASGPAGLSRYEQYF.

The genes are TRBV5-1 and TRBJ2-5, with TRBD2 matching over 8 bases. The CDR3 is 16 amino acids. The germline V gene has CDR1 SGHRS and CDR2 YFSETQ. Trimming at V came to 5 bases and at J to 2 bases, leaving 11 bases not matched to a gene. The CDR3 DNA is TGCGCCAGCAGGATTGTTAGCGGGGCGTCTCAAGAGACCCAGTACTTC. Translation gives CASRIVSGASQETQYF.

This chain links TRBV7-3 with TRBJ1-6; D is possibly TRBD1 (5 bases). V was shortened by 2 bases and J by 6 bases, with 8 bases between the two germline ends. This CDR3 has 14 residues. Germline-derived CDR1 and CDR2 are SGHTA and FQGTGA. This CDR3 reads CASSLGTLNSPLHF. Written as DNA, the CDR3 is TGTGCCAGCAGCTTAGGGACTCTTAATTCACCCCTCCACTTT.

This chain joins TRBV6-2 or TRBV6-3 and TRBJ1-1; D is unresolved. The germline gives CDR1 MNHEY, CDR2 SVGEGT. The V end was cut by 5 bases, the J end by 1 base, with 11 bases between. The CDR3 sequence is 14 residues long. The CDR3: CASSETTGNTEAFF. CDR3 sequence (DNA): TGTGCCAGCAGTGAGACTACTGGGAACACTGAAGCTTTCTTT.

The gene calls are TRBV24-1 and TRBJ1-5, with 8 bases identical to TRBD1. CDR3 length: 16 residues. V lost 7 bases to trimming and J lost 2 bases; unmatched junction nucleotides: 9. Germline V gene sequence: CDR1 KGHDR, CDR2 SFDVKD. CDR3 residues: CATSVGQGIRNQPQHF. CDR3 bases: TGTGCCACCAGCGTCGGACAGGGAATTCGCAATCAGCCCCAGCATTTT.

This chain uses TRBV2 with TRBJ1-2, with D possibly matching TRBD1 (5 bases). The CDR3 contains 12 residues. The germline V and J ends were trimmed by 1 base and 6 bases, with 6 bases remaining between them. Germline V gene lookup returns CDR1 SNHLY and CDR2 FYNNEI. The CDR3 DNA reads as TGTGCCAGCAGTGAAGAAGGGGATGGCTACACCTTC. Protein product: CASSEEGDGYTF.

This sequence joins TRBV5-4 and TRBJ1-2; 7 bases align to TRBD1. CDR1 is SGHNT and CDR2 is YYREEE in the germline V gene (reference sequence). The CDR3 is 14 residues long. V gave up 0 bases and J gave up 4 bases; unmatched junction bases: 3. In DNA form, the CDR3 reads TGTGCCAGCAGCTTGGAAGGGGGCATCTATGGCTACACCTTC. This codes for CASSLEGGIYGYTF.

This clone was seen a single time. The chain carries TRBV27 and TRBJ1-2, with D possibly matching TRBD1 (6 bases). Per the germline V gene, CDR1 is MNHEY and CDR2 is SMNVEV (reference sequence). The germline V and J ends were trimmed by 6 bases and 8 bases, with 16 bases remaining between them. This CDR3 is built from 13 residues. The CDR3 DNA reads TGTGCCAGCAGCTCGGGGGGGGCATGGGGCTACACCTTC. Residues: CASSSGGAWGYTF.

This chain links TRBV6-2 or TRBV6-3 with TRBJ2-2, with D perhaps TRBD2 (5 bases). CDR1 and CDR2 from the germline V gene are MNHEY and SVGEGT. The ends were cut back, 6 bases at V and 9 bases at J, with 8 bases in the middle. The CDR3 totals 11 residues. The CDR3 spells CASSPTRELFF. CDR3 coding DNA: TGTGCCAGCAGCCCGACTAGGGAGCTGTTTTTT.

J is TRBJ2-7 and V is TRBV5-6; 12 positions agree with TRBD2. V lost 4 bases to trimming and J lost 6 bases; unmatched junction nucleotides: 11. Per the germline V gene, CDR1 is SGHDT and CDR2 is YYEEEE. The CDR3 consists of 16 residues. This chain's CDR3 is CASSPLTSGGRSEQYV. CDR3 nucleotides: TGTGCCAGCAGCCCCTTGACTAGCGGGGGTAGGTCCGAGCAGTACGTC.

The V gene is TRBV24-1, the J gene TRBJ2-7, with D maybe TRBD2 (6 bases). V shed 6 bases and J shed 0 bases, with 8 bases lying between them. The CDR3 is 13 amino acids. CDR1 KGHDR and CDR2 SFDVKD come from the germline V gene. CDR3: CATSPGDSYEQYF. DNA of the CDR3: TGTGCCACCAGTCCGGGGGACTCCTACGAGCAGTACTTC.

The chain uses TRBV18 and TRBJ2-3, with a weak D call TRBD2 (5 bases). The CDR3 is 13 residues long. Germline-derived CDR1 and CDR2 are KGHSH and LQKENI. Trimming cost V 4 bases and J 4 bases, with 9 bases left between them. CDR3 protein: CASSLNSADTQYF. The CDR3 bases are TGTGCCAGCTCACTGAATAGCGCAGATACGCAGTATTTT.

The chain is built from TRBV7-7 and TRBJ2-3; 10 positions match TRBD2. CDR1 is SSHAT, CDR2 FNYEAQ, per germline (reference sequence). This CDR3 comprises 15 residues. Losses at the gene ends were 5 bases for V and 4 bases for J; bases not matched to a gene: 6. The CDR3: CASSPTSGEADTQYF. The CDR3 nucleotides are TGTGCCAGCAGCCCAACTAGCGGGGAAGCAGATACGCAGTATTTT.